The 17 T cell receptor beta chains below come from one sample, sequenced in a study of blood T cell repertoires in COVID-19. Sequencing was performed with immunoSEQ multiplex PCR; in TCRdb, only in-frame clones are kept and a portion is missing. The sample includes about 270,000 clones, less than 90% of them seen just once. Sequences were obtained from PBMCs or T cells enriched from blood (not recorded which). These receptors all come from a woman aged 50 to 60 who had recovered from COVID-19.

The V gene is TRBV28, the J gene TRBJ1-2; 7 nucleotides line up with TRBD1. V was pared by 11 bases and J by 8 bases, with 14 bases of the junction left unmatched. CDR1 is MDHEN, CDR2 SYDVKM, per germline. The CDR3 loop spans 13 amino acids. The CDR3 coding sequence is TGTGCCGGGGGACAGCCACTCCTTGGGGGCTACACCTTC. Amino acid sequence: CAGGQPLLGGYTF.

The CDR3 here is CASSRDRYQPQHF. The CDR3, as DNA: TGTGCCAGCAGCCGTGACAGATATCAGCCCCAGCATTTT. V and J are TRBV3-1 (or the pseudogene TRBV3-2) and TRBJ1-5; TRBD1 is a possible D gene (5 bases). The CDR3 is made up of 13 amino acids. The V end lost 4 bases, the J end lost 5 bases, and 9 bases lay between the germline ends. Germline-derived CDR1 and CDR2 are LGHDT and YNNKEL (reference sequence).

The chain links TRBV5-6 to TRBJ2-1; D not certain. The CDR3 contains 15 residues. Germline V CDR1 and CDR2: SGHDT, YYEEEE. V gave up 4 bases and J gave up 4 bases, with 15 bases separating them. This CDR3 is CASSIRQASYNEQFF. CDR3 nucleotides: TGTGCCAGCAGCATTCGACAAGCCTCTTACAATGAGCAGTTCTTC.

The V and J genes are TRBV4-2 and TRBJ2-7; 7 bases fit TRBD2. Germline V CDR1 and CDR2: LGHNA, YNFKEQ. The CDR3 covers 18 residues. V trimming: 0 bases; J trimming: 2 bases; junction bases outside the gene matches: 13. CDR3 in amino acids: CASSQDGRSEAGAYEQYF. The DNA of the CDR3 is TGTGCCAGCAGCCAAGATGGTCGGTCAGAGGCGGGAGCCTACGAGCAGTACTTC.

The chain has TRBV2 and TRBJ2-2; 12 bases are a match to TRBD2. V shed 5 bases and J 5 bases; nucleotides not matched to a gene: 6. Germline CDR1 reads SNHLY; CDR2 reads FYNNEI. The CDR3 is made up of 16 amino acids. CDR3 sequence (DNA): TGTGCCAGCAGTTTAGGACTAGCGGGAAGGACCGGGGAGCTGTTTTTT. Translation gives CASSLGLAGRTGELFF.

The chain combines TRBV30 with TRBJ2-5; 10 bases line up with TRBD2. Germline V lookup: CDR1 GTSNPN, CDR2 SVGIG (reference sequence). Unmatched junction bases numbered 7, after V lost 1 base and J lost 5 bases. There are 15 residues in the CDR3. The CDR3 here is CAWSDPAGGTETQYF. The CDR3 coding sequence is TGTGCCTGGAGTGACCCAGCGGGAGGGACGGAGACCCAGTACTTC.

The V and J genes are TRBV9 and TRBJ2-1; 11 nucleotides line up with TRBD2. The V gene end was trimmed by 3 bases and the J gene end by 5 bases; junction bases not matched to a gene: 7. This CDR3 is built from 16 residues. The germline CDR1 and CDR2 sequences are SGDLS and YYNGEE. The CDR3 region has the DNA TGTGCCAGCAGCGCCACCGGGACTAGCGGACACAATGAGCAGTTCTTC. Translation gives CASSATGTSGHNEQFF. The whole variable domain, remainder taken from reference TRBV9 and TRBJ2-1, is DSGVTQTPKHLITATGQRVTLRCSPRSGDLSVYWYQQSLDQGLQFLIQYYNGEERAKGNILERFSAQQFPDLHSELNLSSLELGDSALYFCASSATGTSGHNEQFFGPGTRLTVL.

Comment on this clone: The junction shows a germline mismatch at one end, possibly a read error. This chain uses TRBV7-7 with TRBJ2-3, with 13 bases identical to TRBD2. The V gene's germline CDR1 is SSHAT and CDR2 FNYEAQ (reference sequence). The CDR3 is 15 residues long. In DNA form, the CDR3 reads TGTGCTAGCAGCTGGACTAGCGGGAGTACAGATACGCAGTATTTT. It yields the protein CASSWTSGSTDTQYF.

The gene calls are TRBV28 and TRBJ1-4; 12 positions agree with TRBD1. CDR1 is MDHEN and CDR2 is SYDVKM in the germline V gene. With V trimmed by 6 bases and J by 7 bases, 9 bases remained unmatched. The CDR3 extends over 16 amino acids. CDR3 protein: CASSRDRGRLGEKLFF. The CDR3 bases are TGTGCCAGCAGCAGGGACAGGGGGCGCTTGGGTGAAAAACTGTTTTTT.

This chain joins TRBV6-5 and TRBJ2-3, with 8 bases aligning to TRBD1. The germline V gene encodes CDR1 MNHEY and CDR2 SVGAGI. The CDR3 length is 14 residues. V gave up 6 bases and J gave up 1 base; unmatched junction bases: 3. The CDR3: CASREGQGTDTQYF. CDR3 coding DNA: TGTGCCAGCAGGGAGGGACAGGGCACAGATACGCAGTATTTT.

This clone appeared once. The sample contains more than one DNA sequence encoding this CDR3. V gene TRBV9 combines with J gene TRBJ2-1; 10 bases are a match to TRBD2. CDR1 SGDLS and CDR2 YYNGEE come from the germline V gene. This CDR3 spans 15 amino acids. V dropped 3 bases and J dropped 3; count of bases not matched to a gene: 3. For the CDR3, the DNA is TGTGCCAGCAGCGCTGGACTAGCGGTCTACAATGAGCAGTTCTTC. This gives the protein CASSAGLAVYNEQFF.

The chain combines TRBV7-2 with TRBJ2-5; D perhaps matches TRBD1 (6 bases). The germline V and J ends were trimmed by 5 bases and 3 bases, with 13 bases remaining between them. Germline-derived CDR1 and CDR2 are SGHTA and FQGNSA. The CDR3 consists of 14 residues. The CDR3 sequence: CASSAYGQKETQYF. CDR3 nucleotide sequence: TGTGCCAGCAGCGCGTATGGACAGAAAGAGACCCAGTACTTC.

This rearrangement joins TRBV11-2 to TRBJ2-1; no definite D call. Germline CDR1 SGHAT, CDR2 FQNNGV. V lost 5 bases to trimming and J lost 3 bases, with 5 bases between them. CDR3 size: 12 residues. This CDR3 reads CASSPYYNEQFF. The DNA of the CDR3 is TGTGCCAGCAGCCCCTACTACAATGAGCAGTTCTTC.

The chain has TRBV4-3 and TRBJ2-7; 10 bases fit TRBD2. CDR3 length equals 15 residues. Germline loops: CDR1 LGHNA, CDR2 YSLEER. The V and J ends lost 1 base and 1 base, in that order; junction bases with no gene match: 1. CDR3 sequence reads: CASSQGAGGSYEQYF. CDR3 bases: TGCGCCAGCAGCCAAGGAGCGGGAGGGTCCTACGAGCAGTACTTC.

The chain links TRBV4-1 to TRBJ1-4, with 8 bases that match TRBD1. Per the germline V gene, CDR1 is MGHRA and CDR2 is YSYEKL. The V and J ends lost 2 bases and 6 bases, in that order; junction bases with no gene match: 5. The CDR3 contains 15 residues. In DNA form, the CDR3 reads TGCGCCAGCAGCCAATCGGACAGGGAAGATGAAAAACTGTTTTTT. This encodes CASSQSDREDEKLFF.

CDR3 DNA: TGTGCCAGCAGCTACCGGGGACAGGGAGGTGAAAAACTGTTTTTT. Amino acids: CASSYRGQGGEKLFF. The rearrangement links TRBV3-1 (or the pseudogene TRBV3-2) to TRBJ1-4; 9 bases match TRBD1. After removal of 5 bases from V and 7 bases from J, the junction contained 8 bases not matched to a gene. CDR3 length: 15 amino acids. The germline V gene encodes CDR1 LGHDT and CDR2 YNNKEL (reference sequence).

V is TRBV11-2 and J is TRBJ2-2, with 7 bases fitting TRBD2. V lost 8 bases to trimming and J lost 7 bases; unmatched junction nucleotides: 19. This CDR3 contains 17 residues. The V gene's germline CDR1 is SGHAT and CDR2 FQNNGV. Here the CDR3 DNA reads TGTGCCAGCTCCTCCGCACGCGGGAGAACAAGAGGCGGGGAGCTGTTTTTT. Amino acid sequence: CASSSARGRTRGGELFF.